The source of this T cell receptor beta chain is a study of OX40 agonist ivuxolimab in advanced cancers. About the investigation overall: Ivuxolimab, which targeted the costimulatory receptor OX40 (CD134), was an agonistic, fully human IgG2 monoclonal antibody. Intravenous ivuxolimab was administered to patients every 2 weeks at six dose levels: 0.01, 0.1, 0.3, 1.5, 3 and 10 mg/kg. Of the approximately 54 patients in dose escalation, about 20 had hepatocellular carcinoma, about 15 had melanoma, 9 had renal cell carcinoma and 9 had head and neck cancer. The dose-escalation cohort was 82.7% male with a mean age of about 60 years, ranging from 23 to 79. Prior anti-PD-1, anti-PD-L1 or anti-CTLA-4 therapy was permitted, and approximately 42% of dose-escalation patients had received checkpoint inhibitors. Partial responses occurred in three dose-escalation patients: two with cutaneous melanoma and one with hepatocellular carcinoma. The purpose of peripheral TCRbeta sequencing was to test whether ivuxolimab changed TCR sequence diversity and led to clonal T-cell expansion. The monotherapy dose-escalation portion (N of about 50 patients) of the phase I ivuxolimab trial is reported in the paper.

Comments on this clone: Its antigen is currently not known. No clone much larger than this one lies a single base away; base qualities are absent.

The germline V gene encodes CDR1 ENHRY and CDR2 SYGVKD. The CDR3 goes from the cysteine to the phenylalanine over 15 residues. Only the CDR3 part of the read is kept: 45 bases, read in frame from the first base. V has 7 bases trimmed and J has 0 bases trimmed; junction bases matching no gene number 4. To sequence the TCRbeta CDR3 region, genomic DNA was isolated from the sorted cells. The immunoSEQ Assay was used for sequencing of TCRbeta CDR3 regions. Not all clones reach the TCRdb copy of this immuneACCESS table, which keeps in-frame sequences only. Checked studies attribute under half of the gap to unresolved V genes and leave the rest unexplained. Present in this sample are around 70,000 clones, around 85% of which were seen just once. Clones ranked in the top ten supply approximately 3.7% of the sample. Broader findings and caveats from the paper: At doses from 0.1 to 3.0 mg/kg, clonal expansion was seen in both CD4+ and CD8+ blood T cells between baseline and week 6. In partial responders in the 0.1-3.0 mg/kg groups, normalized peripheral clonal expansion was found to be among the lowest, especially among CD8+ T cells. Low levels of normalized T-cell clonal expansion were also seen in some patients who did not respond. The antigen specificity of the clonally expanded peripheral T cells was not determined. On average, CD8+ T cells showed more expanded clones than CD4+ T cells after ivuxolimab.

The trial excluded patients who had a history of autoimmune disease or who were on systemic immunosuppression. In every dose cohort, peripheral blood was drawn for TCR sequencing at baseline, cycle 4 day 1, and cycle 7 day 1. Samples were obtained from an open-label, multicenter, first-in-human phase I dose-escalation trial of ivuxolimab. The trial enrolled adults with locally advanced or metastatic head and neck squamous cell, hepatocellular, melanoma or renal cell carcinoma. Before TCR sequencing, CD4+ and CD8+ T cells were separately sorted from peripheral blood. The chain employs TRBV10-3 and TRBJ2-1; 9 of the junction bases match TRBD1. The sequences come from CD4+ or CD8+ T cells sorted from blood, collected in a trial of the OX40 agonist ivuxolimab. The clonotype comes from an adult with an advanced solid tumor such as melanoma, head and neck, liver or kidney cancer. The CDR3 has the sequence CAITPTGGSYNEQFF. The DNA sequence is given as TGTGCCATCACCCCGACAGGGGGCTCCTACAATGAGCAGTTCTTC.